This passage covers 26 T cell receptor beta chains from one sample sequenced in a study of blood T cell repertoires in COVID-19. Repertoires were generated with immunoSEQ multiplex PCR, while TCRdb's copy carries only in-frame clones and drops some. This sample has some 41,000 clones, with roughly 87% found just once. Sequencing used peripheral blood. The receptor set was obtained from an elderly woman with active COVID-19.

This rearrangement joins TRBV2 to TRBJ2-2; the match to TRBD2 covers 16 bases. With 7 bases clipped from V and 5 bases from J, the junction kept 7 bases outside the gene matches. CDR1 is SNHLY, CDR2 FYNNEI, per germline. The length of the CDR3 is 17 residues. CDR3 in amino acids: CASTEGLAGGPTGELFF. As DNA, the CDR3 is TGTGCCAGCACTGAGGGACTAGCGGGGGGGCCGACCGGGGAGCTGTTTTTT.

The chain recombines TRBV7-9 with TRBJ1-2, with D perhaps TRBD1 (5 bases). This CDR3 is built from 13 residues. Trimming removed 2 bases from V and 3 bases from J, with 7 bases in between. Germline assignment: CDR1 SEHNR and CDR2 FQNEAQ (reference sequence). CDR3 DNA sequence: TGTGCCAGCAGCTTAAAGACAGACTATGGCTACACCTTC. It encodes CASSLKTDYGYTF.

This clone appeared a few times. In DNA, the CDR3 is TGTGCCAGCCAAAAGGTCTCAGGGAACTCACCCCTCCACTTT. Amino acids: CASQKVSGNSPLHF. The chain is built from TRBV7-8 and TRBJ1-6; possibly TRBD1 for D (5 bases). V dropped 8 bases and J dropped 10 bases, with 18 bases sitting between them. This CDR3 comprises 14 residues. CDR1 is SGHVS, CDR2 FQNEAQ, per germline.

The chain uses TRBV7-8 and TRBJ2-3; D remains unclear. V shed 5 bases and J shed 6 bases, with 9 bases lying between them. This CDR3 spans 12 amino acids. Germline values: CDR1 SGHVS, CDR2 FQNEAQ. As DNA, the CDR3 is TGTGCCAGCAGCCCCCCGTTGGATACGCAGTATTTT. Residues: CASSPPLDTQYF.

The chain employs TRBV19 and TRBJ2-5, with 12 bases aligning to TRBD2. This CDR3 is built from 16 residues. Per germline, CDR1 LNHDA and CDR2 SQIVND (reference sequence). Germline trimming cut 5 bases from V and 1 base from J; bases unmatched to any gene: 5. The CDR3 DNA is TGTGCCAGTAGTTCCTCGACTAGCGGGGGCCAAGAGACCCAGTACTTC. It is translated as CASSSSTSGGQETQYF. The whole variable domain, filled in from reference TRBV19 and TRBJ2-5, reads DGGITQSPKYLFRKEGQNVTLSCEQNLNHDAMYWYRQDPGQGLRLIYYSQIVNDFQKGDIAEGYSVSREKKESFPLTVTSAQKNPTAFYLCASSSSTSGGQETQYFGPGTRLLVL.

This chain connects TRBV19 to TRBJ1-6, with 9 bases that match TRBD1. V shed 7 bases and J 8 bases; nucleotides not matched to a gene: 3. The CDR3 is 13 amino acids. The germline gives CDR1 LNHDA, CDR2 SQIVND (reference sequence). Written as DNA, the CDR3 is TGTGCCAGTACGGGACAGGGTGATTCACCCCTCCACTTT. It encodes CASTGQGDSPLHF.

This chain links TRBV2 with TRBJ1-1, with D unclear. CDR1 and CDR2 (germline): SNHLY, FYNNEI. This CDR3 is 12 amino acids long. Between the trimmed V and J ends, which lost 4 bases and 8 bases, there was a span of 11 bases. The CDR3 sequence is CASSGSIGEAFF. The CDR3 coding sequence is TGTGCCAGCAGTGGTTCAATCGGGGAAGCTTTCTTT.

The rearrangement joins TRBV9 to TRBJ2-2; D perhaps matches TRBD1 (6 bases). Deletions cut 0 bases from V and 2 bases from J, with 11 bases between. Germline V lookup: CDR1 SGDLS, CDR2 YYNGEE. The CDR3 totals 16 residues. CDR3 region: CASSVVRDTNTGELFF. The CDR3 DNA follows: TGTGCCAGCAGCGTAGTGAGGGACACTAACACCGGGGAGCTGTTTTTT.

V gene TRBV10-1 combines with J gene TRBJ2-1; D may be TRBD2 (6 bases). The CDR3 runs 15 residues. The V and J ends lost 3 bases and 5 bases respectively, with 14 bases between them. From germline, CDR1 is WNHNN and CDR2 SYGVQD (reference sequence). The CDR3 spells CASSDAGPGNNEQFF. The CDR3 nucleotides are TGCGCCAGCAGTGATGCGGGACCGGGCAACAATGAGCAGTTCTTC.

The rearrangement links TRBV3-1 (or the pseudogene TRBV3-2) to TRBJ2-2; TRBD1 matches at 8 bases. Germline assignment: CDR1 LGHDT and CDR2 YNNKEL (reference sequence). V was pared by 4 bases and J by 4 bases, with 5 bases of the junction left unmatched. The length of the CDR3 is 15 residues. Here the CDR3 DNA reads TGTGCCAGCAGCCCCCAACAGGGGGGCACCGGGGAGCTGTTTTTT. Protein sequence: CASSPQQGGTGELFF.

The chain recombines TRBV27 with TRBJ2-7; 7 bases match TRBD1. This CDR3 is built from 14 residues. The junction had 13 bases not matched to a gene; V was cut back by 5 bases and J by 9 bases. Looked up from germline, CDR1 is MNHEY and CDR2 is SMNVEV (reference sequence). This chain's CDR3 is CASSPQGVWGRQYF. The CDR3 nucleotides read TGTGCCAGCAGTCCCCAGGGGGTCTGGGGGCGGCAGTACTTC.

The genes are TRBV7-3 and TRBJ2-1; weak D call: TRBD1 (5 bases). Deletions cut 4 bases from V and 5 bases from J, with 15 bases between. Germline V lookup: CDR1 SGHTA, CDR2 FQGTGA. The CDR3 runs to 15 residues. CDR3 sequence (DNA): TGTGCCAGCAGCTCCACACCTGACAGAAACAATGAGCAGTTCTTC. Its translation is CASSSTPDRNNEQFF. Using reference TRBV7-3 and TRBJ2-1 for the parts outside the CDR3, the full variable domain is GAGVSQTPSNKVTEKGKYVELRCDPISGHTALYWYRQSLGQGPEFLIYFQGTGAADDSGLPNDRFFAVRPEGSVSTLKIQRTERGDSAVYLCASSSTPDRNNEQFFGPGTRLTVL.

This chain's CDR3 is CATSSWGVDEQFF. CDR3 DNA: TGTGCCACCAGTTCCTGGGGGGTGGATGAGCAGTTCTTC. The genes are TRBV24-1 and TRBJ2-1; tentative D call: TRBD2 (6 bases). V lost 6 bases and J 8 bases, leaving 13 bases between the germline ends. There are 13 residues in the CDR3. Germline lookup yields CDR1 KGHDR and CDR2 SFDVKD.

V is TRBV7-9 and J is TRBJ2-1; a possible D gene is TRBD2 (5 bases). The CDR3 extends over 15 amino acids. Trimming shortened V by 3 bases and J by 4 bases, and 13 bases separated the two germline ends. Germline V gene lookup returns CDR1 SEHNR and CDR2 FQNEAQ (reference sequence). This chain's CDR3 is CASSLDEGPYNEQFF. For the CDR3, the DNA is TGTGCCAGCAGCTTGGACGAGGGCCCTTACAATGAGCAGTTCTTC.

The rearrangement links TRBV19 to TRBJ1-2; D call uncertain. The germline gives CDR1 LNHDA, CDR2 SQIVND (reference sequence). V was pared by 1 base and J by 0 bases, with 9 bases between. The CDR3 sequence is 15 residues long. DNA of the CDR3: TGTGCCAGTAGTATAGCTGGCGGGGCTAACTATGGCTACACCTTC. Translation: CASSIAGGANYGYTF.

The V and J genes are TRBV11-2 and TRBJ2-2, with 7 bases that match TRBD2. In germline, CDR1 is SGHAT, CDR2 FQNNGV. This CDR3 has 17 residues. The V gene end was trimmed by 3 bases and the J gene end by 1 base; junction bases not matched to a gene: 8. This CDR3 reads CASSLRRLAVNTGELFF. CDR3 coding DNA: TGTGCCAGCAGCTTGCGAAGGCTAGCGGTGAACACCGGGGAGCTGTTTTTT. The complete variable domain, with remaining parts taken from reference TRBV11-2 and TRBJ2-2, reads EAGVAQSPRYKIIEKRQSVAFWCNPISGHATLYWYQQILGQGPKLLIQFQNNGVVDDSQLPKDRFSAERLKGVDSTLKIQPAKLEDSAVYLCASSLRRLAVNTGELFFGEGSRLTVL.

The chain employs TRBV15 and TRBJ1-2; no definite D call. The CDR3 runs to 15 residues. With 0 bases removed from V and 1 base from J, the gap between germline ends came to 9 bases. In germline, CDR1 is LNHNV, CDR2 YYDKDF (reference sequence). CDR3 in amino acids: CATSRDAADNYGYTF. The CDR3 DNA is TGTGCCACCAGCAGAGATGCGGCGGATAACTATGGCTACACCTTC.

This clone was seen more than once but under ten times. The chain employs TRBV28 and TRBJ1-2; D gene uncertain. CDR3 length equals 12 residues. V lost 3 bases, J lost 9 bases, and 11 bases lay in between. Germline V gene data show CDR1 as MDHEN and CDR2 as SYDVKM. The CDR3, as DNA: TGTGCCAGCAGTTTTGGGTCGACTAGCTACACCTTC. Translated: CASSFGSTSYTF.

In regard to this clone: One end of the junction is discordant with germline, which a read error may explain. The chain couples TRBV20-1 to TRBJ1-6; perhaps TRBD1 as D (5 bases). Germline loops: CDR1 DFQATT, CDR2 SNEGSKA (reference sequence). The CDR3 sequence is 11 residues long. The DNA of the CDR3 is TGCAGTGCGCGGGGGGTGATTCTTGGGGCTTTT. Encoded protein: CSARGVILGAF.

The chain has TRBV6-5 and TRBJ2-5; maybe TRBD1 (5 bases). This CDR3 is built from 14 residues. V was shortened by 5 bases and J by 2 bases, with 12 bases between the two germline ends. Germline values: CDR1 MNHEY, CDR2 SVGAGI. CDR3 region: CASSRGDRQETQYF. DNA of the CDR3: TGTGCCAGCAGTAGGGGCGACAGACAAGAGACCCAGTACTTC.

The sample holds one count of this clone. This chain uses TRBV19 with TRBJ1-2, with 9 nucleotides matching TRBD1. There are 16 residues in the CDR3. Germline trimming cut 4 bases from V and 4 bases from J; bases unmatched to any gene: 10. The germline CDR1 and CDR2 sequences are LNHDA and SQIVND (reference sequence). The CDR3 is CASSTSAGTGIYGYTF. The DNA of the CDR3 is TGTGCCAGTAGTACCTCCGCCGGGACAGGGATCTATGGCTACACCTTC.

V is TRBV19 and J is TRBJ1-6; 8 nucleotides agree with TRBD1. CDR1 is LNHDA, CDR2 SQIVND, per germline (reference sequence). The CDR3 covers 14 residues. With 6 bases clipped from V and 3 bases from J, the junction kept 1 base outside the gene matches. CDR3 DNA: TGTGCCAGTAGGGGGACAGGCTATAATTCACCCCTCCACTTT. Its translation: CASRGTGYNSPLHF.

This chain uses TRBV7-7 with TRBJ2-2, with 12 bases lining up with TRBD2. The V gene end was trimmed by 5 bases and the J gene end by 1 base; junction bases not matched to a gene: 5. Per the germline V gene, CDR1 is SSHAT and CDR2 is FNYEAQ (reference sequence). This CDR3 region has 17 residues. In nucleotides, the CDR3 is TGTGCCAGCAGCACTGGACTAGCGGGGATGAACACCGGGGAGCTGTTTTTT. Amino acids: CASSTGLAGMNTGELFF.

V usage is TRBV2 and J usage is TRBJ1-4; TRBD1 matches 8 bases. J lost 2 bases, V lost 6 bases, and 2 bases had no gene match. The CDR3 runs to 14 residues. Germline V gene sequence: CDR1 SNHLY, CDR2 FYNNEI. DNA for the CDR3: TGTGCCAGCAGAGGGACAGGCACTAATGAAAAACTGTTTTTT. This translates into CASRGTGTNEKLFF.

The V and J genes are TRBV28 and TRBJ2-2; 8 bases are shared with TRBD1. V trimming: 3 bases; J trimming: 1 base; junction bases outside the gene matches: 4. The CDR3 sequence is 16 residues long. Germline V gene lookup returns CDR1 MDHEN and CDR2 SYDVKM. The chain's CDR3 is CASSFNGQGNTGELFF. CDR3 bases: TGTGCCAGCAGTTTCAACGGACAGGGGAACACCGGGGAGCTGTTTTTT.

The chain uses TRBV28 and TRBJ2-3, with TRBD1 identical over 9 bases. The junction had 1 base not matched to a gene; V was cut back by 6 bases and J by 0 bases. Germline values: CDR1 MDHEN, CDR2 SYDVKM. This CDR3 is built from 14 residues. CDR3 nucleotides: TGTGCCAGCAGGGACAGGGGCAGCACAGATACGCAGTATTTT. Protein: CASRDRGSTDTQYF.